This TCR beta chain emerged from a study of cytomegalovirus exposure and HLA in healthy donors. PCR used 60 Vbeta primers and 13 Jbeta primers. Profiling relied on immunoSEQ multiplex PCR, and the TCRdb table lists in-frame clones only, not all of them. The table records roughly 200,000 clones, about 82% of them present only once. Sequencing used PBMCs. This clonotype was sampled from a young man in good health and CMV-seronegative.

CDR3 bases: TGTGCCAGCAGAACTTCCGGGAACACCGGGGAGCTGTTTTTT. Encoded protein: CASRTSGNTGELFF. The chain couples TRBV7-3 to TRBJ2-2, with unresolved D. CDR3 length: 14 amino acids. The V gene's germline CDR1 is SGHTA and CDR2 FQGTGA. Between the trimmed V and J ends, which lost 6 bases and 1 base, there was a span of 9 bases.